The sequence of this TCR beta chain was determined in a study of blood T cell repertoires in COVID-19. Per germline, CDR1 LNHDA and CDR2 SQIVND (reference sequence). CDR3 length: 14 residues. V lost 5 bases, J lost 1 base, and 11 bases lay in between. Clones were sequenced by immunoSEQ multiplex PCR, and TCRdb holds only the in-frame ones, with some missing. The sample shows 300,000 or so clones, around 86% of them seen only once. V is TRBV19 and J is TRBJ1-1, with D tentatively TRBD1 (5 bases). The receptor comes from a woman in her 40s with acute COVID-19. Input material: PBMCs or T cells enriched from blood (not recorded which). CDR3 loop: CASSVYRRNTEAFF. The CDR3 DNA reads as TGTGCCAGTAGTGTTTACAGGAGGAACACTGAAGCTTTCTTT.